A single sample gave rise to the 12 T cell receptor beta chains below, sequenced in a study of T cells in Graves' hyperthyroidism and ophthalmopathy. Amplified TCR beta CDR3 regions derived from RNA transcripts. First-round RT-PCR targeting the TCR CDR3 was performed with the HTBI primer set. Each CDR3 protein is one row after TCRdb ran MiXCR on the multiplex PCR reads. The sample shows about 500,000 distinct CDR3 sequences, 15% to 20% of them seen only once. The sample taken for sequencing was blood. Receptors were obtained from a woman in her 30s with Graves' ophthalmopathy.

This clonotype was seen a handful of times. The J gene is TRBJ2-4, the V gene TRBV3-1, with 8 bases matching TRBD1. This CDR3 region has 14 residues. V shed 3 bases, J shed 7 bases, and the junction held 5 bases outside the gene matches. Germline loops: CDR1 LGHDT, CDR2 YNNKEL (reference sequence). The CDR3 DNA reads TGTGCCAGCAGCCAGAGGACAGGGTTTAACATTCAGTACTTC. Amino acids: CASSQRTGFNIQYF.

This clonotype occurred a few times. The junction shows a germline mismatch at one end, possibly a read error. The rearrangement links TRBV29-1 to TRBJ2-6; no clear D gene. This CDR3 has 15 amino acids. Germline V gene data show CDR1 as SQVTM and CDR2 as ANQGSEA. CDR3 DNA sequence: TGCAGCGTTCAAGAGACGGACTCTGGGGCCAACGTCCTGACTTTC. It specifies CSVQETDSGANVLTF.

This clonotype was found many times. The DNA of the CDR3 is TGTGCCAGCAGTTTTCCAGGGCGCCAAGAGACCCAGTACTTC. This translates into CASSFPGRQETQYF. The rearrangement uses TRBV27 and TRBJ2-5; a possible D gene is TRBD1 (5 bases). The germline V gene has CDR1 MNHEY and CDR2 SMNVEV (reference sequence). V was shortened by 3 bases and J by 1 base, with 9 bases between the two germline ends. The CDR3 loop spans 14 amino acids.

The chain has TRBV19 and TRBJ2-3; 12 bases fit TRBD2. This CDR3 is built from 12 residues. CDR1 and CDR2 (germline): LNHDA, SQIVND (reference sequence). Trimming cost V 11 bases and J 5 bases; bases outside gene matches: 2. The CDR3 spells CAAGLAGDTQYF. The CDR3 DNA reads TGTGCCGCGGGACTAGCGGGAGATACGCAGTATTTT.

This chain links TRBV29-1 with TRBJ2-4; 9 nucleotides match TRBD2. Germline-derived CDR1 and CDR2 are SQVTM and ANQGSEA. The junction had 7 bases not matched to a gene; V was cut back by 3 bases and J by 4 bases. The CDR3 loop spans 15 amino acids. CDR3 in DNA: TGCAGCGTTGATCGGCGGGAGGGGACAAAAAACATTCAGTACTTC. Amino acid sequence: CSVDRREGTKNIQYF.

The rearrangement joins TRBV20-1 to TRBJ2-5; TRBD2 matches at 12 bases. The V segment lost 3 bases and the J segment 6 bases; nucleotides outside the gene matches: 14. Germline lookup yields CDR1 DFQATT and CDR2 SNEGSKA (reference sequence). This CDR3 has 17 residues. The CDR3 region is CSASPTSGSGPFQTQYF. CDR3 DNA sequence: TGCAGTGCTAGCCCGACTAGCGGGAGCGGGCCCTTCCAGACCCAGTACTTC.

This clonotype was seen many times. The gene calls are TRBV20-1 and TRBJ2-4, with 9 bases matching TRBD1. Trimming removed 1 base from V and 4 bases from J; junction bases left unmatched: 2. The CDR3 runs to 14 residues. Germline V gene data show CDR1 as DFQATT and CDR2 as SNEGSKA (reference sequence). The CDR3 loop reads CSARGQGGKNIQYF. The CDR3 nucleotides read TGCAGTGCTAGAGGACAGGGGGGGAAAAACATTCAGTACTTC.

V gene TRBV27 combines with J gene TRBJ2-2; possibly TRBD2 for D (5 bases). The CDR3 sequence is 17 residues long. Germline CDR1 MNHEY, CDR2 SMNVEV (reference sequence). The V gene lost 0 bases and the J gene lost 5 bases, with 16 bases spanning the gap. The CDR3 DNA reads as TGTGCCAGCAGTTTATCCGGACCGAACGAGGGAACCGGGGAGCTGTTTTTT. Protein product: CASSLSGPNEGTGELFF.

Comment on this clonotype: A read error may be the cause here, since a much bigger clone is one base away. The rearrangement links TRBV28 to TRBJ1-4, with a possible D match to TRBD1 (5 bases). The germline V gene has CDR1 MDHEN and CDR2 SYDVKM. The V end lost 5 bases, the J end lost 5 bases, and 9 bases lay between the germline ends. The CDR3 has 13 residues. CDR3 sequence reads: CASSGGQNEKLFF. CDR3 nucleotide sequence: TGTGCCAGCAGTGGCGGACAAAATGAAAAACTGTTTTTT. Supplemented by reference TRBV28 and TRBJ1-4, the full variable domain reads DVKVTQSSRYLVKRTGEKVFLECVQDMDHENMFWYRQDPGLGLRLIYFSYDVKMKEKGDIPEGYSVSREKKERFSLILESASTNQTSMYLCASSGGQNEKLFFGSGTQLSVL.

This clonotype has just a few counts. The V gene is TRBV4-1, the J gene TRBJ1-2; no reliable D call. This CDR3 has 17 amino acids. V was shortened by 0 bases and J by 7 bases, with 21 bases between the two germline ends. The germline V gene has CDR1 MGHRA and CDR2 YSYEKL. In nucleotides, the CDR3 is TGCGCCAGCAGCCAAGAGACGCTGATTATCGGAGTAGGTGGCTACACCTTC. Translating gives CASSQETLIIGVGGYTF.

This clonotype was recorded at least ten times. The CDR3 DNA follows: TGCAGAGCTTCGAGGGGGGGACGAGGCACAGATACGCAGTATTTT. Protein product: CRASRGGRGTDTQYF. This sequence joins TRBV20-1 and TRBJ2-3, with a tentative D call TRBD2 (7 bases). Germline CDR1 is DFQATT and CDR2 is SNEGSKA (reference sequence). This CDR3 has 15 amino acids.

Many counts were recorded for this clonotype. The rearrangement links TRBV28 to TRBJ2-7, with D unresolved. CDR3 length: 12 amino acids. Germline CDR1 MDHEN, CDR2 SYDVKM. V lost 7 bases to trimming and J lost 1 base, with 8 bases between them. The CDR3 here is CASKSESYEQYF. CDR3 in DNA: TGTGCCAGCAAGTCCGAATCCTACGAGCAGTACTTC. The full variable domain, its missing parts supplied by reference TRBV28 and TRBJ2-7, is DVKVTQSSRYLVKRTGEKVFLECVQDMDHENMFWYRQDPGLGLRLIYFSYDVKMKEKGDIPEGYSVSREKKERFSLILESASTNQTSMYLCASKSESYEQYFGPGTRLTVT.